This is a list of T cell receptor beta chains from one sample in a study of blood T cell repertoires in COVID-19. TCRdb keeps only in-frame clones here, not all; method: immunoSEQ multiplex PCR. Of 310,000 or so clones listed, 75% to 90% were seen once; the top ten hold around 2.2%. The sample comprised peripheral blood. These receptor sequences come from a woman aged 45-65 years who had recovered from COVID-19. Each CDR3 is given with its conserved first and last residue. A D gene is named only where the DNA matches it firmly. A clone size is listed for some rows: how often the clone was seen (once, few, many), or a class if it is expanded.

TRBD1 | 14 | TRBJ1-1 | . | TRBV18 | TGTGCCAGCTCATCCAAAGACAGGGAGTCTGAAGCTTTCTTT | CASSSKDRESEAFF
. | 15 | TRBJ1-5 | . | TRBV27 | TGTGCCAGCAGTTTATCAACGGCGGGCAATCAGCCCCAGCATTTT | CASSLSTAGNQPQHF
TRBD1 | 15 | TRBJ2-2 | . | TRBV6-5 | TGTGCCAGCAGTCCCGGGACAGCAAAGACCGGGGAGCTGTTTTTT | CASSPGTAKTGELFF
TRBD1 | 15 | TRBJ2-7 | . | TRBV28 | TGTGCCAGCACCCCACAGGGGCGTCTACACTACGAGCAGTACTTC | CASTPQGRLHYEQYF
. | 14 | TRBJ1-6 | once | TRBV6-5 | TGTGCCAGCAGTTATTACGGGGAGCAGTCACCCCTCCACTTT | CASSYYGEQSPLHF
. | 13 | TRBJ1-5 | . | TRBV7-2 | TGTGCCAGCAGCTTTAGGACAGCACAGCCCCAGCATTTT | CASSFRTAQPQHF
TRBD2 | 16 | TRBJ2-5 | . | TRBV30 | TGTGCCTGGCGCCCTCACGGGACTAGCGGGAGAGAGACCCAGTACTTC | CAWRPHGTSGRETQYF
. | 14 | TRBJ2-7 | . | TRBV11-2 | TGTGCCAGCAGCTTATCGCAGGCTCTCTACGAGCAGTACTTC | CASSLSQALYEQYF
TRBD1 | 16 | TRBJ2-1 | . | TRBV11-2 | TGTGCCAGCAGCCCTAGGACAGGGGGGTCCTACAATGAGCAGTTCTTC | CASSPRTGGSYNEQFF
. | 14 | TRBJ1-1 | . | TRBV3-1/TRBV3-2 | TGTGCCAGCAGTCTGCAGGGAACCAACACTGAAGCTTTCTTT | CASSLQGTNTEAFF
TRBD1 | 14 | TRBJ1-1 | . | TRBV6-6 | TGTGCCAGCAGTTATAGACAGGGGTTAACTGAAGCTTTCTTT | CASSYRQGLTEAFF
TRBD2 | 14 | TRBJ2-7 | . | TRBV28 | TGTGCCAGCAGTCTAACCGGGACTAGTTACGAGCAGTACTTC | CASSLTGTSYEQYF
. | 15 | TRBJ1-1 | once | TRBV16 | TGTGCCAGCCAGGGGAGGGGCCCTAGGGACACTGAAGCTTTCTTT | CASQGRGPRDTEAFF
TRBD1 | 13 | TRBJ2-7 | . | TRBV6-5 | TGTGCCAGCAGCGCACAGGGGTTCCACGAGCAGTACTTC | CASSAQGFHEQYF
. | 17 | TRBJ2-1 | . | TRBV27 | TGTGCCAGCAGCCTTGAAAGGGGGTGGAGTGCCTACAATGAGCAGTTCTTC | CASSLERGWSAYNEQFF
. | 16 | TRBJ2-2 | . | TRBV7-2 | TGTGCCAGCAGCTTAGAAGGGGGTATAGGCGCCGGGGAGCTGTTTTTT | CASSLEGGIGAGELFF